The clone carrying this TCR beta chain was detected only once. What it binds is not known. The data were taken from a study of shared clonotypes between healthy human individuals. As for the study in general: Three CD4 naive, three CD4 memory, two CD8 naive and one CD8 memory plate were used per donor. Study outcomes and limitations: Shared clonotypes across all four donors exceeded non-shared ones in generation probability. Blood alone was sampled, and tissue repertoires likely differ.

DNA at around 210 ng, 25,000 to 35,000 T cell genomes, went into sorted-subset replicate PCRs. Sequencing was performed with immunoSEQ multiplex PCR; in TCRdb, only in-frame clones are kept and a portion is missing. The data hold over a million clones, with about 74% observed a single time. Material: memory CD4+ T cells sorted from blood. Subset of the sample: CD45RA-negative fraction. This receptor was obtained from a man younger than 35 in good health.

CDR3 sequence reads: CASSYGQGGKAFF. DNA for the CDR3: TGTGCCAGCAGCTACGGACAGGGGGGTAAAGCTTTCTTT. This sequence joins TRBV11-2 and TRBJ1-1; the match to TRBD1 covers 10 bases. Germline V gene data show CDR1 as SGHAT and CDR2 as FQNNGV. The junction had 5 bases not matched to a gene; V was cut back by 4 bases and J by 9 bases. The CDR3 loop spans 13 amino acids.